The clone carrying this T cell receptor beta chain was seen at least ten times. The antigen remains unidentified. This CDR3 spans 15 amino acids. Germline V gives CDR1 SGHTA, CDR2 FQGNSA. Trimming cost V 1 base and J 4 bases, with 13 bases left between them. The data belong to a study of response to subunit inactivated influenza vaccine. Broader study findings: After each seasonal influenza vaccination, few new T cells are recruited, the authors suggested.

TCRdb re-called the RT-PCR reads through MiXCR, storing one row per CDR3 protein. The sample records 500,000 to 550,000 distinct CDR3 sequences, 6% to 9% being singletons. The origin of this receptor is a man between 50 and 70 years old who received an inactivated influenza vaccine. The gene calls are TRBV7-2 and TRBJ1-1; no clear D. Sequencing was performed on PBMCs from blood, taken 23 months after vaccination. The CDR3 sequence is CASSLGGVGGTEAFF. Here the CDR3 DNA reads TGTGCCAGCAGCTTAGGTGGGGTTGGCGGCACTGAAGCTTTCTTT.